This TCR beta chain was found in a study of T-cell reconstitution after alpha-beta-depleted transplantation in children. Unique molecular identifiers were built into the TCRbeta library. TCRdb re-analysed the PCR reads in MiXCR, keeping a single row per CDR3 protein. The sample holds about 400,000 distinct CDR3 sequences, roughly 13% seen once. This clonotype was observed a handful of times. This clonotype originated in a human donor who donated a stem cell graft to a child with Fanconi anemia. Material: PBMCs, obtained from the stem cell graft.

The CDR3: CASSLGGGRQPQHF. The CDR3 DNA reads as TGTGCCAGCAGCCTCGGAGGAGGGCGACAGCCCCAGCATTTT. This chain links TRBV6-5 with TRBJ1-5; D is ambiguous. The V gene's germline CDR1 is MNHEY and CDR2 SVGAGI. There are 14 residues in the CDR3. Trimming took off 6 bases at V and 7 bases at J, with 16 bases between the two ends.